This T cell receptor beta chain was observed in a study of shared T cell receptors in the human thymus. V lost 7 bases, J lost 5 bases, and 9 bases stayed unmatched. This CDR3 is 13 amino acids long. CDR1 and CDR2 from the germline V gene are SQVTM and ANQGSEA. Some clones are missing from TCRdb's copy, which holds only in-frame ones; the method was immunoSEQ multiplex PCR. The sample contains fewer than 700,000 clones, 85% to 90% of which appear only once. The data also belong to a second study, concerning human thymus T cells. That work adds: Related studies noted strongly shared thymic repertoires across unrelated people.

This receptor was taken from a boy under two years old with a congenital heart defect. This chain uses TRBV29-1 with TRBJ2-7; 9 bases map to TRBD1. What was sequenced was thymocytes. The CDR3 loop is CSGAPTGGHEQYF. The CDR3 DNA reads TGCAGCGGCGCCCCGACAGGGGGTCACGAGCAGTACTTC.